This is a list of T cell receptor beta chains from one sample in a study of beta chain features in type 1 diabetes. The table came from immunoSEQ multiplex PCR; TCRdb's copy has only in-frame clones and leaves some out. The table lists about 280,000 clones, 15% of them singletons. The sequenced material came from naive CD4+ T cells from blood. The receptors were gathered from a man between 18 and 29 years old with type 1 diabetes. Both conserved end residues are part of each CDR3. Rows may omit the clone size; those that give it use once, few, many or a size class.

>TRBJ2-2|.|TRBV4-2
CASSQTGLANTGELFF
>TRBJ2-4|few|TRBV28
CASSRGIQYF
>TRBJ2-3|.|TRBV7-2
CASSPRRQMSDTQYF
>TRBJ2-5|few|TRBV5-4
CASSGGLANQETQYF
>TRBJ2-7|.|TRBV28
CASSPSGTSGRWAYEQYF
>TRBJ1-1|few|TRBV7-2
CASSLYRASTEAFF
>TRBJ1-1|.|TRBV7-9
CASSLGSGTEAFF
>TRBJ2-4|few|TRBV11-2
CASSHRDSLAKNIQYF
>TRBJ2-3|.|TRBV30
CAWGPDGLHTQYF
>TRBJ2-1|few|TRBV5-6
CASSLKGQPLRTEQFF
>TRBJ1-6|few|TRBV28
CASIKGGLNNSPLHF
>TRBJ1-2|.|TRBV4-3
CASSQENSGGYTF
>TRBJ1-2|.|TRBV5-6
CASSLRGKSYGYTF
>TRBJ2-7|.|TRBV7-2
CASSSLDRNEQYF
>TRBJ2-3|.|TRBV15
CATSHLAGEMVTQYF
>TRBJ2-1|few|TRBV7-2
CASMASGSSYNEQFF
>TRBJ2-2|.|TRBV18
CASSQPGELFF
>TRBJ2-7|.|TRBV6-5
CASSYRAGAYEQYF
>TRBJ1-5|few|TRBV30
CAWSVNRVVQPQHF
>TRBJ2-5|few|TRBV5-6
CASTFRVVETQYF
>TRBJ1-1|few|TRBV4-2
CASSLSTGRPNTEAFF
>TRBJ1-2|.|TRBV9
CASSVRGEYGYTF
>TRBJ2-7|.|TRBV13
CASSFYSGGAKEQYF
>TRBJ1-5|few|TRBV4-2
CASSPMGQGDQPQHF
>TRBJ2-7|.|TRBV5-1
CASSPPQGNYEQYF
>TRBJ2-2|.|TRBV7-9
CASRPTSGRRAGELFF
>TRBJ2-7|.|TRBV14
CASSQVYGDEQYF
>TRBJ2-5|.|TRBV27
CASSLSRRDQETQYF
>TRBJ2-2|.|TRBV5-1
CASSSRGMNTGELFF
>TRBJ2-1|few|TRBV2
CASRRRLAASYNEQFF
>.|.|TRBV30
CAWSLRYEQYF
>TRBJ2-7|.|TRBV5-4
CASSLQGHGGYEQYF
>TRBJ2-3|.|TRBV30
CAWDPSRRDTQYF